The 6 T cell receptor beta chains below all came from one sample that was sequenced in a study of T cells in Graves' hyperthyroidism and ophthalmopathy. Amplification yielded TCR beta CDR3 regions, with RNA transcripts as the source. First-round RT-PCR of the TCR CDR3 relied on the HTBI primer set. TCRdb redid the calling of the multiplex PCR reads with MiXCR, one entry per CDR3 protein. This table has approximately 480,000 distinct CDR3 sequences, around 21% appearing once. The sequencing sample was made of blood. Every receptor here comes from a man younger than 35 with Graves' hyperthyroidism.

This clonotype has ten or more counts. The rearrangement uses TRBV27 and TRBJ2-2, with D unclear. Trimming took 3 bases from V and 9 from J, leaving 14 bases between them. This CDR3 is built from 14 residues. The germline gives CDR1 MNHEY, CDR2 SMNVEV (reference sequence). DNA for the CDR3: TGTGCCAGCAGTTTGAAGTCAGTTGGGAGGGAGCTGTTTTTT. Translating it yields CASSLKSVGRELFF.

The sample holds many counts of this clonotype. The chain uses TRBV30 and TRBJ1-2; D gene unclear. This CDR3 spans 10 amino acids. Germline CDR1 reads GTSNPN; CDR2 reads SVGIG (reference sequence). Trimming pared 5 bases from V and 7 bases from J, leaving 8 bases between. CDR3 region: CAWGRSGYTF. The CDR3 region has the DNA TGTGCCTGGGGTCGCTCTGGCTACACCTTC. The whole variable domain, remainder taken from reference TRBV30 and TRBJ1-2, is SQTIHQWPATLVQPVGSPLSLECTVEGTSNPNLYWYRQAAGRGLQLLFYSVGIGQISSEVPQNLSASRPQDRQFILSSKKLLLSDSGFYLCAWGRSGYTFGSGTRLTVV.

The table lists this clonotype with many counts. The chain joins TRBV18 to TRBJ2-5; no clear D. V lost 5 bases to trimming and J lost 2 bases, with 18 bases between them. From germline, CDR1 is KGHSH and CDR2 LQKENI. The CDR3 spans 16 residues. The CDR3: CASSILPGPTQETQYF. In DNA form, the CDR3 reads TGTGCCAGCTCAATACTCCCCGGACCAACTCAAGAGACCCAGTACTTC. The variable domain in full, with the rest retrieved from reference TRBV18 and TRBJ2-5, is NAGVMQNPRHLVRRRGQEARLRCSPMKGHSHVYWYRQLPEEGLKFMVYLQKENIIDESGMPKERFSAEFPKEGPSILRIQQVVRGDSAAYFCASSILPGPTQETQYFGPGTRLLVL.

The CDR3 protein is CASIRTVRNTIYF. The DNA for the CDR3 is TGTGCCAGCATACGGACAGTAAGAAACACCATATATTTT. This chain connects TRBV6-1 to TRBJ1-3, with D perhaps matching TRBD1 (6 bases). The CDR3 has 13 residues. Germline CDR1 reads MNHNS; CDR2 reads SASEGT. V was clipped by 7 bases and J by 5 bases, with 12 bases between them.

This clonotype has a handful of counts. This sequence may be a read error, since a much larger clone differs from it by one base. The gene calls are TRBV12-3 or TRBV12-4 and TRBJ2-4; D is unresolved. The CDR3 runs 12 residues. CDR3 amino acids: CASSLWNNIKYF. The CDR3 nucleotides read TGTGCCAGCAGTTTGTGGAATAACATTAAGTACTTC.

In this sample, this clonotype turned up many times. The rearrangement joins TRBV27 to TRBJ2-4, with 7 positions matching TRBD1. Losses at the gene ends were 2 bases for V and 3 bases for J; bases not matched to a gene: 7. Germline V CDR1 and CDR2: MNHEY, SMNVEV (reference sequence). The CDR3 is 16 amino acids. Here the CDR3 DNA reads TGTGCCAGCAGTTTAGGGAACCAGGGGGTCAAAAACATTCAGTACTTC. Encoded protein: CASSLGNQGVKNIQYF.